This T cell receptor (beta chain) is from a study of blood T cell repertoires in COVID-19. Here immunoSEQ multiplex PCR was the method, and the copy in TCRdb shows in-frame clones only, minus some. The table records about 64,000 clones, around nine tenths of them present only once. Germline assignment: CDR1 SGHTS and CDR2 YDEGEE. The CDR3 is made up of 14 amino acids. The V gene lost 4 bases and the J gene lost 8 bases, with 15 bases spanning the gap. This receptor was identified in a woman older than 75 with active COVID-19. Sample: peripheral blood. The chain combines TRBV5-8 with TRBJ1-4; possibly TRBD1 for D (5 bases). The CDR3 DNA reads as TGTGCCAGCAGCCGCGGGGGGGGACGAGAAAAACTGTTTTTT. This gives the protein CASSRGGGREKLFF.